Below, one T cell receptor beta chain is given with its context. The clone's antigen remains unknown. The data are from a study of cytomegalovirus exposure and HLA in healthy donors listed by TCRdb under 2017. About the full investigation: According to an earlier analysis of 587 of the donors, some 180 million T cells yielded 90 million to 130 million unique TCR beta sequences and around 280 Gb of sequence data. Besides the first cohort of about 730 subjects, a separate validation cohort made up of 120 different subjects was used. An earlier analysis of 587 of the donors used high-throughput TCR beta sequencing to judge whether each TCR beta V gene segment behaved as functional or pseudogenic. Donor age, sex, ethnicity and CMV serostatus were compiled together with the repertoire data. A later analysis re-examined previously published TCR beta repertoires from just over 650 donors and added high-resolution HLA genotyping to investigate patterns of TCR occurrence. The T cell repertoires of some 700 subjects were profiled by immunosequencing and related to cytomegalovirus serostatus. Both class I and class II loci were covered by HLA typing, at four-digit resolution. Rather than drawing on any new phenotypic data, the later analysis identified candidate immune exposures from TCR beta sequences and the way those sequences occurred across donors. Among the approximately 400 genotyped donors, around 81% belonged to the genetic ancestry cluster associated with self-reported Caucasian donors. Approximately 310 gigabases of sequencing data and approximately 85 million unique TCR sequences were included in an early release covering 550 to 800 HLA-typed donors. Among around 400 genotyped donors of the cohort, an average of approximately 200,000 unique TCR beta nucleotide sequences was sequenced per donor, of which roughly 17% were non-productive. The study aimed to test whether signatures of past pathogen exposure could be identified by cataloging public T cell receptors. Typing coverage differed by locus: A, B, C, DRB1 and DQB1 were typed in about 620-640 donors, DQA1 in about 560, DPA1 in 606, and DPB1 in approximately 450. The study combined high-throughput TCR immunosequencing, statistical association of individual TCRs with disease status, and machine learning to predict cytomegalovirus infection status. Four or five DR-DQ haplotypes were treated as single units for association and clustering because of strong linkage in the cohort. All discovery cohort repertoires had been generated using a single sequencing platform. In a later genetic analysis, genome-wide SNP genotypes for about three fifths of the roughly 670 donors were used, and that subset was treated as a discovery cohort. General study outcomes and caveats: In an earlier analysis of roughly 500 of the donors, most TCR beta V segments appeared in productive rearrangements about 87% or about 30% of the time, broadly matching IMGT annotations. The 87-base-pair reads could not distinguish some IMGT-functional V segments, including TRBV6-2 and TRBV6-3, so those segments were excluded. Because some donors lacked HLA typing at each locus, the association tests relied only on the typed subset. Correlated functional status among segregating V segments might be attributable to linkage disequilibrium, but an unknown experimental factor could not be ruled out. The authors suggested that the approach could potentially be extended to other disease states and immunological phenotypes. A group of highly shared sequence variants was considered likely to be a technical artifact of the sequencing pipeline. A later genetic analysis reported fewer N-insertions in productive TCRs among donors in an Asian-associated ancestry cluster than the approximately 700-donor mean. In a later genetic analysis, a missense DCLRE1C variant was associated with V-gene and J-gene trimming of TCR beta chains, and the association was replicated in an independent cohort. The study listed 150 to 200 TCR beta chains as associated with cytomegalovirus. Because counts were too low, about 18 rarely observed V segments, including chromosome 9 orphons, were excluded from the earlier analysis of about 500 of the donors. At a false discovery rate of 0.05, a later analysis linked some 18,000 TCR beta sequences to specific HLA alleles. A later analysis found that HLA-associated TCR beta chains were more clonally expanded and had lower generation probabilities than equally common non-associated chains. In a later analysis, most CMV-associated TCR beta chains were found to appear HLA-restricted, with HLA associations seemingly driven largely by CMV exposure. Only TCR beta chains were sequenced in this cohort, and the absence of alpha or paired-chain data limited detectable features. Several of the top co-occurrence clusters appeared to be linked to parvovirus B19, influenza, CMV and Epstein-Barr virus, according to a later analysis. In both the original and validation cohorts, the classifier was reported to diagnose cytomegalovirus status with high specificity and sensitivity. Most TCR sequences were observed very rarely across donors, whereas some public TCRs were present in many individuals. Sequencing depth was assumed to be roughly uniform across donors in the presence/absence analyses, though that assumption may not hold. A further reported finding was that TCR beta sequences accurately predicted the HLA-A and HLA-B alleles for most subjects in the first cohort. Three of the identified cytomegalovirus-associated TCR beta chains were confirmed in vitro to be specific for cytomegalovirus antigens. The only immune exposure information available for the cohort was CMV serostatus. In a later analysis, the rate of TCR association differed among HLA loci, with DRB1 alleles having the most associated TCRs and HLA-C alleles having the fewest. When HLA alleles, especially DR and DQ, strongly co-occurred, attributing TCR associations to individual alleles was difficult.

The CDR3 runs 16 amino acids, cysteine and phenylalanine included. Here the CDR3 DNA is all that survives: 48 bases in frame from base 1. Receptor amplification or capture employed the immunoSEQ multiplex PCR assay. For the multiplex PCR, a mixture combining 60 forward primers for TCR Vbeta segments and 13 reverse primers for TCR Jbeta segments was used. Amplification of the CDR3 region of rearranged TCR beta genes was performed with a multiplex PCR assay on genomic DNA. Amplified TCR beta libraries were sequenced as 87-base-pair reads on the Illumina HiSeq System. In the original analysis: A later analysis counted tens of millions of unique TCR beta chains across the 700 or so repertoires, and roughly 10 million of these chains were shared by at least two donors. Raw reads were error-corrected and collapsed into unique sequences with a nearest-neighbor algorithm that merged closely related sequences to remove PCR and sequencing errors. V, D and J gene segments were assigned by aligning CDR3 sequences to IMGT reference sequences. For a sequence to be retained, at least a six-nucleotide match to both a V gene segment and a J gene segment was required. Rearrangements were classified as productive when the CDR3 lacked stop codons and remained in frame with V and J, and all other rearrangements were classified as non-productive. Following IMGT convention, CDR3 was defined as the stretch from the second conserved V-encoded cysteine to the conserved J-encoded phenylalanine. In an earlier analysis of more than 550 of the donors, sequences lacking an unambiguous match to a single V gene segment were excluded. An earlier analysis of fewer than 750 of the donors called V segments functional above 56.7% productive rearrangements and segregating when the between-donor standard deviation exceeded 5%. A statistical classification framework was built for diagnosing cytomegalovirus status from the catalog of TCR beta chain sequences. V and J gene assignment, in a later analysis, came from comparing TCR nucleotide sequences with IMGT/GENE-DB human TR gene sequences. Using the TCRdist pipeline, a later analysis assigned CDR3 sequences along with most-parsimonious VDJ recombination scenarios. In a later analysis, every TCR beta chain was defined by the combination of its CDR3 amino acid sequence and its V-gene family, and reads without a unique V-gene family were dropped. A later analysis removed roughly 590 highly shared, low-generation-probability nucleotide sequences to deal with suspected cross-contamination and a sequencing artifact. For each public chain, a later analysis derived a clonal expansion index from normalized ranks of inferred template counts within each repertoire. Generation probabilities in a later analysis came from a VDJ recombination model fitted to out-of-frame rearrangements, and those results were checked against IGoR. A later analysis scored TCR-TCR, TCR-HLA and TCR-CMV co-occurrence with hypergeometric tests, applying a repertoire-size bias correction to TCR pairs. False discovery rates were estimated in a later analysis by permuting HLA or CMV assignments 20 times. A later analysis grouped co-occurring TCRs with DBSCAN, adding TCRdist sequence similarity when clustering within HLA-allele-positive subsets. For co-occurrence clustering, repertoires with fewer than 30,000 or more than 120,000 public chains were excluded, along with roughly 5 repertoires with anomalous nucleotide sharing. Here the immuneACCESS table is served through TCRdb, limited to in-frame sequences with V and J called. Missing clones are a known gap in these copies; in checked studies unresolved V genes cover under half, and the rest lacks a known reason. That table is the source of V, J and clone size, and D and trimming were worked out from the DNA. The data table for this sample lists approximately 75,000 clones. The ten largest clones take up about 5% of the sample.

The cohort comprised several hundred healthy bone marrow donors. At the time of sampling, all cohort members were nominally healthy, though unrecorded immune exposures were likely present. The donor tested CMV seronegative, placing the donor among the 300 to 450 seronegative members of the cohort. Each donor provided a peripheral blood sample, and peripheral blood mononuclear cells were used for TCR beta sequencing. Genomic DNA was extracted from the blood cell samples with the Qiagen DNeasy Blood Extraction Kit. Rearrangement joined TRBV12-1 to TRBJ1-5; no DNA check was done on the table's D call, TRBD1. TRBV12-1 is listed as a pseudogene. Material: PBMCs. The clonotype originates from a man aged 40-49 years in good health and CMV-seronegative. The CDR3 in this case is CASSPRGTGNNQPQHF. The nucleotide sequence reads TGTGCCAGCAGCCCACGGGGGACAGGGAACAATCAGCCCCAGCATTTT.